The 8 T cell receptor beta chains below all came from one sample that was sequenced in a study of T cells in Graves' hyperthyroidism and ophthalmopathy. Researchers amplified the TCR beta CDR3 regions from RNA transcripts. The TCR CDR3 was amplified in a first-round RT-PCR using the HTBI primer set. TCRdb re-analysed the multiplex PCR reads in MiXCR, keeping a single row per CDR3 protein. The sample yields hundreds of thousands of distinct CDR3 sequences, 38% seen once. Sequencing was performed on blood. These receptor sequences come from a man in his late teens or twenties with Graves' hyperthyroidism.

This clonotype was seen only a few times. The gene calls are TRBV10-2 and TRBJ2-2, with D unclear. V gave up 5 bases and J gave up 1 base, with 11 bases separating them. The germline CDR1 and CDR2 sequences are WSHSY and SAAADI. The CDR3 extends over 15 amino acids. CDR3 DNA: TGCGCCAGCAGTCACCCAGGTTTGAACACCGGGGAGCTGTTTTTT. Translating it yields CASSHPGLNTGELFF.

This clonotype occurred a few times. The genes are TRBV6-5 and TRBJ2-5; 7 nucleotides agree with TRBD2. Germline-derived CDR1 and CDR2 are MNHEY and SVGAGI. Trimming removed 6 bases from V and 5 bases from J; junction bases left unmatched: 6. This CDR3 has 13 amino acids. The CDR3 DNA reads as TGTGCCAGCAGATTCAGCGGGACGGAGACCCAGTACTTC. This encodes CASRFSGTETQYF.

This clonotype was seen a handful of times. The chain couples TRBV5-1 to TRBJ1-4, with TRBD1 matching 9 bases. Germline V lookup: CDR1 SGHRS, CDR2 YFSETQ. Germline trimming cut 3 bases from V and 5 bases from J; bases unmatched to any gene: 8. The CDR3 covers 16 residues. CDR3 amino acids: CASSSEPGTGNEKLFF. The DNA for the CDR3 is TGCGCCAGCAGCTCGGAGCCCGGGACAGGGAATGAAAAACTGTTTTTT.

The rearrangement uses TRBV19 and TRBJ2-1; TRBD2 agrees at 8 bases. Germline V gene lookup returns CDR1 LNHDA and CDR2 SQIVND (reference sequence). There are 14 residues in the CDR3. The J segment lost 5 bases and the V segment lost 7 bases, leaving 7 bases of the junction unmatched. The CDR3 DNA is TGTGCCAGTAAAGGACTAGCCTGGGACAATGAGCAGTTCTTC. The encoded protein is CASKGLAWDNEQFF.

The chain employs TRBV4-2 and TRBJ2-7; TRBD1 is a possible D gene (5 bases). Trimming cost V 3 bases and J 1 base, with 10 bases left between them. The CDR3 spans 14 residues. Germline assignment: CDR1 LGHNA and CDR2 YNFKEQ. CDR3 sequence reads: CASSQGRLSYEQYF. CDR3 nucleotides: TGTGCCAGCAGCCAGGGGCGTCTTTCCTACGAGCAGTACTTC.

This chain links TRBV4-3 with TRBJ2-2, with D possibly matching TRBD1 (5 bases). This CDR3 region has 18 residues. V was clipped by 0 bases and J by 4 bases, with 18 bases between them. Germline assignment: CDR1 LGHNA and CDR2 YSLEER. The CDR3 region is CASSQEGAGRVGTGELFF. DNA for the CDR3: TGCGCCAGCAGCCAAGAAGGGGCTGGACGGGTGGGCACCGGGGAGCTGTTTTTT.

This chain connects TRBV5-1 to TRBJ2-7; D is ambiguous. V lost 6 bases, J lost 6 bases, and 22 bases lay in between. The CDR3 is 15 residues long. The germline V gene has CDR1 SGHRS and CDR2 YFSETQ. The CDR3 DNA reads TGCGCCAGCAACCGATACGACGTTATAGGGCGCGAGCAGTACTTC. Residues: CASNRYDVIGREQYF.

J is TRBJ2-7 and V is TRBV7-6; 12 bases align to TRBD1. V lost 1 base to trimming and J lost 3 bases; unmatched junction nucleotides: 4. The CDR3 has 16 residues. Germline-derived CDR1 and CDR2 are SGHVS and FNYEAQ. The CDR3: CASSLERDRGLYEQYF. The CDR3, as DNA: TGTGCCAGCAGCTTAGAGCGGGACAGGGGGCTCTACGAGCAGTACTTC.